These T cell receptor beta chains were read from a single sample in a study of regulatory T cells in long-lasting Graves disease. Via MiXCR, TCRdb re-called the multiplex PCR reads, giving one row per CDR3 protein. This sample carries approximately 360,000 distinct CDR3 sequences, about 11% of them seen once, and the ten largest clones take approximately 17%. A further study also used this sample, focusing on T cells in Graves' hyperthyroidism and ophthalmopathy.

The specimen comprised peripheral blood mononuclear cells (PBMCs), sampled at new diagnosis, from a patient treated with antithyroid drugs. Receptor source: a woman aged 18 to 35 with Graves disease. The CDR3 runs from the conserved cysteine through the conserved F or W. Rows give clone size only sometimes, using once, few, many, or a class for an expanded clone.

v_gene	abundance	j_gene	CDR3aa
TRBV4-1	-	TRBJ1-4	CASSHGETSMNEKLFF
TRBV24-1	many	TRBJ2-3	CATSDFSKSGQSTDTQYF
TRBV29-1	many	TRBJ2-1	CSGRKRPGTGFYNEQFF
TRBV18	-	TRBJ2-1	CASSPIHRVRNEQFF
TRBV11-2	many	TRBJ2-7	CASSLGLDYEQYF
TRBV10-3	many	TRBJ1-4	CAISLHQGASEKLFF
TRBV7-2	many	TRBJ1-2	CASSLVAQPGTGDGYTF
TRBV12-3/TRBV12-4	many	TRBJ1-1	CASSFFGGRAEAFF
TRBV27	few	TRBJ2-5	CASSNGLAGETQYF
TRBV6-2/TRBV6-3	many	TRBJ1-1	CASISPEGNTEAFF
TRBV6-2/TRBV6-3	many	TRBJ2-2	CASSYVAGLTGELFF
TRBV29-1	many	TRBJ2-7	CSGWGDSSEQYF
TRBV30	few	TRBJ2-1	CAWSNPRGLHIQYNEQFF
TRBV15	many	TRBJ2-1	CATSPTPAGGPRFF
TRBV2	many	TRBJ2-1	CASSEDPNGNEQFF
TRBV13	many	TRBJ1-1	CASSPTGTGGTEAFF
TRBV5-6	-	TRBJ2-6	CASSSSPGLAGANVLAF
TRBV7-2	many	TRBJ2-5	CASSPSSGMRGETQYF
TRBV6-1	few	TRBJ1-1	CASSGGTGGEAFF
TRBV5-1	many	TRBJ2-2	CASSLRGSGTGELFF
TRBV4-1	-	TRBJ1-6	CASSQVSGTLIGSPLHF
TRBV7-8	many	TRBJ2-7	CASSLGLASYEQYF
TRBV19	many	TRBJ2-5	CASSPSRVRAETQYF
TRBV4-3	few	TRBJ2-2	CASSQSRGGGAYSNTGELFF
TRBV6-1	-	TRBJ2-3	CASSEALVQKGRTDTQYF